Below, 10 T cell receptor beta chains from the same sample are listed, as sequenced in a study of cytomegalovirus exposure and HLA in healthy donors. PCR used 60 Vbeta primers and 13 Jbeta primers. Sequenced by immunoSEQ multiplex PCR; TCRdb stores in-frame clones only, minus some. The sample has around 200,000 clones, 82% seen once. The sequenced sample was PBMCs. The receptors were sampled from a woman aged 18 to 35 in good health and CMV-seronegative.

The rearrangement links TRBV14 to TRBJ1-1; D not certain. Germline V gene data show CDR1 as SGHDN and CDR2 as FVKESK. The V gene lost 5 bases and the J gene lost 3 bases, with 4 bases spanning the gap. This CDR3 spans 11 amino acids. CDR3 coding DNA: TGTGCCAGCAGCTCTTACACTGAAGCTTTCTTT. It yields the protein CASSSYTEAFF. Full variable domain (remainder filled in from reference TRBV14 and TRBJ1-1): EAGVTQFPSHSVIEKGQTVTLRCDPISGHDNLYWYRRVMGKEIKFLLHFVKESKQDESGMPNNRFLAERTGGTYSTLKVQPAELEDSGVYFCASSSYTEAFFGQGTRLTVV.

The V gene is TRBV28, the J gene TRBJ1-1, with TRBD1 matching 7 bases. Per the germline V gene, CDR1 is MDHEN and CDR2 is SYDVKM. The CDR3 extends over 14 amino acids. Trimming at V came to 8 bases and at J to 1 base, leaving 7 bases not matched to a gene. CDR3 amino acids: CASRSRTGNTEAFF. DNA of the CDR3: TGTGCCAGCCGGTCTAGGACAGGGAACACTGAAGCTTTCTTT.

The rearrangement uses TRBV5-1 and TRBJ2-5; 7 nucleotides line up with TRBD1. Germline-derived CDR1 and CDR2 are SGHRS and YFSETQ. With 0 bases clipped from V and 5 bases from J, the junction kept 7 bases outside the gene matches. The CDR3 loop spans 15 amino acids. This chain's CDR3 is CASSLVEGAGETQYF. CDR3 sequence (DNA): TGCGCCAGCAGCTTGGTAGAGGGGGCAGGGGAGACCCAGTACTTC.

The chain has TRBV5-5 and TRBJ2-2; D might be TRBD2 (7 bases). CDR1 SGHKS and CDR2 YYEKEE come from the germline V gene (reference sequence). Trimming removed 8 bases from V and 2 bases from J, with 19 bases in between. The CDR3 contains 16 residues. In DNA form, the CDR3 reads TGTGCCAGTCTAAAGGGGGAGGGCGGCAACACCGGGGAGCTGTTTTTT. This sequence encodes CASLKGEGGNTGELFF.

The chain combines TRBV21-1 with TRBJ1-5; whether TRBD1, the table's D call, matches the DNA was not checked. TRBV21-1 is listed as a pseudogene. This CDR3 region has 20 residues. CDR3 protein: CASSKAHLRQEGQGNQPQHF. The CDR3 region has the DNA TGTGCCAGCAGCAAAGCGCATTTGCGTCAGGAGGGACAGGGAAATCAGCCCCAGCATTTT.

This chain links TRBV20-1 with TRBJ2-3; a possible D gene is TRBD1 (5 bases). V lost 5 bases, J lost 4 bases, and 7 bases lay in between. Germline loops: CDR1 DFQATT, CDR2 SNEGSKA (reference sequence). This CDR3 is 11 amino acids long. The chain's CDR3 is CSAQGPDTQYF. In DNA, the CDR3 is TGCAGTGCTCAGGGCCCAGATACGCAGTATTTT.

This clone has just a few counts. The chain combines TRBV11-3 with TRBJ2-7, with 8 bases identical to TRBD1. The CDR3 consists of 19 residues. CDR1 is SGHNT, CDR2 YENEEA, per germline. With V trimmed by 5 bases and J by 5 bases, 23 bases remained unmatched. CDR3 sequence reads: CASSPECRGLRSKGHEQYF. CDR3 nucleotides: TGTGCCAGCAGCCCAGAGTGCAGGGGGCTTAGGTCCAAGGGCCACGAGCAGTACTTC.

The V gene is TRBV7-6, the J gene TRBJ2-1, with 7 bases identical to TRBD2. The CDR3 totals 17 residues. Germline V gene data show CDR1 as SGHVS and CDR2 as FNYEAQ. V gave up 0 bases and J gave up 7 bases; unmatched junction bases: 12. CDR3 in DNA: TGTGCCAGCAGCTTAGCCATTCTCCTCGCGGGAGATAATGAGCAGTTCTTC. It encodes CASSLAILLAGDNEQFF.

The V call is TRBV27, the J call TRBJ2-4; no clear D. CDR1 and CDR2 (germline): MNHEY, SMNVEV (reference sequence). The CDR3 covers 13 residues. Trimming pared 3 bases from V and 8 bases from J, leaving 11 bases between. CDR3 sequence reads: CASSFQERDIQYF. The CDR3 nucleotides are TGTGCCAGCAGTTTTCAAGAAAGAGACATTCAGTACTTC.

The chain has TRBV7-9 and TRBJ2-7, with unresolved D. V was trimmed by 4 bases and J by 0 bases, leaving 10 bases between them. CDR1 and CDR2 (germline): SEHNR, FQNEAQ (reference sequence). This CDR3 comprises 14 residues. CDR3 sequence reads: CASSSLPGSYEQYF. For the CDR3, the DNA is TGTGCCAGCAGCTCCCTACCGGGCTCCTACGAGCAGTACTTC.